Listed below are T cell receptor beta chains from one sample, sequenced in a study of OX40 agonist ivuxolimab in advanced cancers. Here immunoSEQ multiplex PCR was the method, and the copy in TCRdb shows in-frame clones only, minus some. Of some 58,000 clones in the sample, around 85% were seen once. The source material was CD4+ or CD8+ T cells sorted from blood, sampled in a trial of the OX40 agonist ivuxolimab. The receptors originated from an adult with an advanced solid tumor such as melanoma, head and neck, liver or kidney cancer. Both conserved end residues are trimmed from each CDR3.

CDR3aa | v_gene
ASSFLGQGNEQF | TRBV5-1
ASSLGALRYEQY | TRBV27
ASSHPPTSYEQY | TRBV2
ASSLAVADTQY | TRBV11-2
ASSLVRRETQY | TRBV27
ASSSTDRGNTIY | TRBV28
ASSYYGGGAYEQY | TRBV6-5
ASSQGRARDSYNEQF | TRBV4-1
ASSLTGYRDEQY | TRBV28
ASSLAPTSATEAF | TRBV5-6
ASSLAGSAWTDTQY | TRBV28
ASSLGAGGPYNEQF | TRBV11-2
ASSERFGTEAF | TRBV10-1
AWSDRTGMNTEAF | TRBV30
ASSLGARYRGEKLF | TRBV5-1
ARGDRVLQPQH | TRBV10-2
ASSLDLDSTDTQY | TRBV11-2
ASSQGFGSYEQY | TRBV23-1
ASRFPSSGLNYGYT | TRBV19
ASTAGHVQPQH | TRBV19
ASSTIYGYT | TRBV21-1
ASNQGAGALHEQY | TRBV19
ASSLVVEAPGEETQY | TRBV5-1
ASSLSGGTEAF | TRBV7-2
ASNGMGNQPQH | TRBV10-2
ASAEGREQETQY | TRBV23-1
ASSQGLASYEQY | TRBV5-1